A selection of T cell receptor beta chains follows, all from one sample in a study of T cells in tuberculosis. Some clones are missing from TCRdb's copy, which holds only in-frame ones; the method was immunoSEQ multiplex PCR. The table records 30,000 to 40,000 clones, around 94% of them present only once. The starting material was PBMCs, obtained at tuberculosis diagnosis. The origin of the receptors is an adult with tuberculosis. Each CDR3 is given with its conserved first and last residue.

>TRBV7-2|TRBJ2-7
CASSLGASGPSYEQYF
>TRBV6-5|TRBJ1-2
CASSNRGRNGYTF
>TRBV2|TRBJ2-6
CASSGAGGATGANVLTF
>TRBV7-2|TRBJ1-2
CASSLLPGVGNYGYTF
>TRBV15|TRBJ2-3
CATSREDRKSTDTQYF
>TRBV9|TRBJ1-6
CASKEGAGGSPLHF
>TRBV5-1|TRBJ1-1
CASSLEERGQWNTEAFF
>TRBV18|TRBJ1-2
CASSPGQGKSGYTF
>TRBV11-2|TRBJ1-1
CASSLRGSGTEAFF
>TRBV19|TRBJ1-5
CASSIGGPSGNQPQHF
>TRBV18|TRBJ2-7
CASSLSLTAEQYF
>TRBV6-1|TRBJ2-3
CASSEVLGGSDTQYF
>TRBV11-2|TRBJ1-2
CASSPGTALYYGYTF
>TRBV7-9|TRBJ1-4
CASSNGQLNEKLFF
>TRBV10-3|TRBJ1-5
CAISTYKKGQGGMNQPQHF
>TRBV7-6|TRBJ1-1
CASSPEPYNTEAFF
>TRBV30|TRBJ2-1
CAGGLAGVSYNEQFF
>TRBV7-2|TRBJ1-1
CASSLSGGLTEAFF
>TRBV4-2|TRBJ1-4
CASSQNYRGENEKLFF
>TRBV6-1|TRBJ1-2
CASSAGPFYGYTF
>TRBV9|TRBJ2-2
CASSVSHNRGDYTGELFF
>TRBV11-3|TRBJ2-2
CASAWGRGPTGELFF
>TRBV13|TRBJ1-4
CASSLGPGIGEKLFF
>TRBV7-3|TRBJ2-1
CASSLDRGRTNEQFF
>TRBV7-9|TRBJ1-2
CASSLYGSSQGQANYGYTF
>TRBV6-5|TRBJ2-7
CASRRDRGLGEQYF
>TRBV5-8|TRBJ1-5
CASSQRGRISHF
>TRBV10-2|TRBJ2-6
CASRGLSGANVLTF
>TRBV7-2|TRBJ2-2
CASTKGPGELFF
>TRBV9|TRBJ2-3
CASSPGRGGADTQYF
>TRBV7-3|TRBJ1-1
CASSKTGGAGTEAFF
>TRBV10-1|TRBJ2-2
CASSVAPGTNTGELFF
>TRBV4-2|TRBJ1-3
CASSQDRGRNTIYF
>TRBV10-3|TRBJ2-4
CAISEEVTGGLAKNIQYF
>TRBV5-1|TRBJ2-1
CASRQTTGREQFF
>TRBV27|TRBJ2-7
CASSSTGLRSYEQYF
>TRBV6-4|TRBJ2-1
CASSEGGVSYNEQFF